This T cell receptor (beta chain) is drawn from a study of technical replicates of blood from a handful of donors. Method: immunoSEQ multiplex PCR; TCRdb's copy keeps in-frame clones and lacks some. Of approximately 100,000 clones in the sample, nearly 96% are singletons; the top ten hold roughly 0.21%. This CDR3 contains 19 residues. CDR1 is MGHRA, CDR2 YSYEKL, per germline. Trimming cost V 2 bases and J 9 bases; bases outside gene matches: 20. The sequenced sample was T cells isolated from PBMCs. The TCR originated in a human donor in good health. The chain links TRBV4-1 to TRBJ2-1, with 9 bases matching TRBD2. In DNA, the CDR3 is TGCGCCAGCAGCCAACCTACAGTTGCGGGAGGGCCGATGGGCGGTGAGCAGTTCTTC. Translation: CASSQPTVAGGPMGGEQFF.